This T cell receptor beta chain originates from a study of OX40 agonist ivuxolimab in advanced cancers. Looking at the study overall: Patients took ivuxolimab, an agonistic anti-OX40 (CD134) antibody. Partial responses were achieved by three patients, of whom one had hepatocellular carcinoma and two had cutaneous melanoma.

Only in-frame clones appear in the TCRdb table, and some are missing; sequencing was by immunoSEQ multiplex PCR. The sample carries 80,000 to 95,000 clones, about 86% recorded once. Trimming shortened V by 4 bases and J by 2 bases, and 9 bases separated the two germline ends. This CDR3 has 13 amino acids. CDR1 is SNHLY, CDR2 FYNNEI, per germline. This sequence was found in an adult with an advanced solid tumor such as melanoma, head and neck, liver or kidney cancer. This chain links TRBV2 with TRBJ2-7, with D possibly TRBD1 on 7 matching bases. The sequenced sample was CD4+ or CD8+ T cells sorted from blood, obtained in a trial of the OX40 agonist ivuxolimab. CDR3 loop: CASSGRGAYEQYF. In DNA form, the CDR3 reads TGTGCCAGCAGTGGCAGGGGGGCCTACGAGCAGTACTTC.